The 15 T cell receptor beta chains reported below all come from one sample, sequenced in a study of blood T cell repertoires in COVID-19. Clones were read by immunoSEQ multiplex PCR, and TCRdb kept only the in-frame ones, dropping some. The sample gives some 220,000 clones, around 84% of which show up once; about 9.7% is in the top ten. The sequenced material came from peripheral blood. The receptors were gathered from a man aged 45-65 years with active or convalescent COVID-19.

The chain is built from TRBV5-5 and TRBJ1-2; D not resolved. CDR1 and CDR2 from the germline V gene are SGHKS and YYEKEE (reference sequence). Trimming stripped 1 base from V and 8 bases from J, with 27 bases between. The CDR3 extends over 18 amino acids. In DNA, the CDR3 is TGTGCCAGCAGCTTGACCGTAGCTCTGACGGGAGACGGGAGGGGCTACACCTTC. Encoded protein: CASSLTVALTGDGRGYTF.

The chain combines TRBV7-9 with TRBJ2-3; maybe TRBD1 (5 bases). The germline CDR1 and CDR2 sequences are SEHNR and FQNEAQ (reference sequence). The CDR3 runs 17 residues. V was clipped by 4 bases and J by 2 bases, with 19 bases between them. The CDR3 loop is CASSSPGHERNTDTQYF. CDR3 nucleotide sequence: TGTGCCAGCAGCTCCCCAGGGCACGAAAGAAACACAGATACGCAGTATTTT.

The chain combines TRBV5-1 with TRBJ2-1; D gene uncertain. Germline V gives CDR1 SGHRS, CDR2 YFSETQ. V lost 4 bases and J lost 0, with 14 bases in between. The CDR3 length is 16 residues. This CDR3 reads CASSPISRSSYNEQFF. CDR3 nucleotides: TGCGCCAGCAGCCCCATCTCTAGGAGCTCCTACAATGAGCAGTTCTTC.

The rearrangement links TRBV21-1 to TRBJ2-1; the D call of TRBD2 is as the table states it, not checked on the DNA. TRBV21-1 is noted as a pseudogene. This CDR3 region has 13 residues. The CDR3 DNA follows: TGTGCCAGCAGCAAAGAGCGAGCGAATGAGCAGTTCTTC. Translated, it gives CASSKERANEQFF.

The J gene is TRBJ2-5, the V gene TRBV5-4; 12 bases match TRBD2. Trimming cost V 0 bases and J 4 bases; bases outside gene matches: 7. The CDR3 sequence is 17 residues long. CDR1 SGHNT and CDR2 YYREEE come from the germline V gene (reference sequence). CDR3 nucleotides: TGTGCCAGCAGCTTGGCTAGCGGGGGGGCAGTGGGAGAGACCCAGTACTTC. This translates into CASSLASGGAVGETQYF.

The chain has TRBV5-5 and TRBJ1-2, with TRBD1 identical over 7 bases. Germline CDR1 reads SGHKS; CDR2 reads YYEKEE (reference sequence). The CDR3 contains 17 residues. The J segment lost 4 bases and the V segment lost 1 base, leaving 13 bases of the junction unmatched. The CDR3 is CASSLILGGGRLYGYTF. The CDR3 nucleotides are TGTGCCAGCAGCTTGATCTTAGGAGGGGGCCGTCTCTATGGCTACACCTTC.

The chain recombines TRBV9 with TRBJ1-2, with unresolved D. V lost 4 bases and J 3 bases, leaving 13 bases between the germline ends. This CDR3 is 14 amino acids long. Germline values: CDR1 SGDLS, CDR2 YYNGEE. CDR3 DNA sequence: TGTGCCAGCAGCCCCAGAGGGTACGACTATGGCTACACCTTC. This translates into CASSPRGYDYGYTF. Variable domain in full (rest from reference TRBV9 and TRBJ1-2): DSGVTQTPKHLITATGQRVTLRCSPRSGDLSVYWYQQSLDQGLQFLIQYYNGEERAKGNILERFSAQQFPDLHSELNLSSLELGDSALYFCASSPRGYDYGYTFGSGTRLTVV.

The CDR3 coding sequence is TGCGCCAGCACCCTCGTCCCACCGGGCACCGGGGAGCTGTTTTTT. It codes for CASTLVPPGTGELFF. The rearrangement uses TRBV23-1 and TRBJ2-2; D remains unclear. TRBV23-1 falls under the ORF class, with uncertain function. The CDR3 totals 15 residues. The V gene lost 7 bases and the J gene lost 4 bases, with 16 bases spanning the gap.

The V call is TRBV5-1, the J call TRBJ2-3; TRBD2 is a possible D gene (6 bases). Deletions cut 2 bases from V and 0 bases from J, with 13 bases between. Germline V gives CDR1 SGHRS, CDR2 YFSETQ. The CDR3 totals 16 residues. The chain's CDR3 is CASSFWGGTSTDTQYF. DNA of the CDR3: TGCGCCAGCAGCTTTTGGGGCGGGACTAGCACAGATACGCAGTATTTT.

The chain couples TRBV28 to TRBJ2-7, with TRBD1 matching over 9 bases. The junction had 8 bases not matched to a gene; V was cut back by 5 bases and J by 3 bases. This CDR3 comprises 15 residues. The V gene's germline CDR1 is MDHEN and CDR2 SYDVKM. CDR3 sequence (DNA): TGTGCCAGCAGTAAGCCGGGACAGGGCGTCTACGAGCAGTACTTC. Amino acid sequence: CASSKPGQGVYEQYF.

This clone was detected only a few times. The same CDR3 can be traced to other DNA sequences in this sample. The V and J genes are TRBV2 and TRBJ1-5; 7 bases are a match to TRBD1. Per the germline V gene, CDR1 is SNHLY and CDR2 is FYNNEI. The CDR3 is 14 residues long. J lost 4 bases, V lost 3 bases, and 3 bases had no gene match. DNA of the CDR3: TGTGCCAGCAGTGAGGGACAGAATAATCAGCCCCAGCATTTT. Protein: CASSEGQNNQPQHF.

V is TRBV5-4 and J is TRBJ1-4, with D possibly matching TRBD1 (5 bases). From germline, CDR1 is SGHNT and CDR2 YYREEE (reference sequence). Between the trimmed V and J ends, which lost 3 bases and 7 bases, there was a span of 13 bases. The CDR3 runs 14 residues. CDR3 residues: CASSSSDSREKLFF. CDR3 in DNA: TGTGCCAGCAGCTCGTCTGACAGTCGTGAAAAACTGTTTTTT.

The J gene is TRBJ1-1, the V gene TRBV19, with TRBD1 identical over 7 bases. CDR3 length equals 14 residues. With 4 bases clipped from V and 0 bases from J, the junction kept 2 bases outside the gene matches. The germline gives CDR1 LNHDA, CDR2 SQIVND (reference sequence). The CDR3 coding sequence is TGTGCCAGTAGTAAGACAGGGTTGAACACTGAAGCTTTCTTT. Residues: CASSKTGLNTEAFF.

The chain has TRBV3-1 (or the pseudogene TRBV3-2) and TRBJ1-5, with 7 bases fitting TRBD1. CDR3 length: 14 amino acids. Trimming removed 5 bases from V and 4 bases from J; junction bases left unmatched: 5. Germline V gene sequence: CDR1 LGHDT, CDR2 YNNKEL (reference sequence). CDR3 coding DNA: TGTGCCAGCAGCGGCCGGGACAGAAATCAGCCCCAGCATTTT. Amino acids: CASSGRDRNQPQHF.

V usage is TRBV7-2 and J usage is TRBJ1-1; D is unresolved. The CDR3 is made up of 14 amino acids. Germline CDR1 SGHTA, CDR2 FQGNSA. The V end was cut by 2 bases, the J end by 2 bases, with 9 bases between. In nucleotides, the CDR3 is TGTGCCAGCAGCTTATTCGAGGGAAACACTGAAGCTTTCTTT. This encodes CASSLFEGNTEAFF.